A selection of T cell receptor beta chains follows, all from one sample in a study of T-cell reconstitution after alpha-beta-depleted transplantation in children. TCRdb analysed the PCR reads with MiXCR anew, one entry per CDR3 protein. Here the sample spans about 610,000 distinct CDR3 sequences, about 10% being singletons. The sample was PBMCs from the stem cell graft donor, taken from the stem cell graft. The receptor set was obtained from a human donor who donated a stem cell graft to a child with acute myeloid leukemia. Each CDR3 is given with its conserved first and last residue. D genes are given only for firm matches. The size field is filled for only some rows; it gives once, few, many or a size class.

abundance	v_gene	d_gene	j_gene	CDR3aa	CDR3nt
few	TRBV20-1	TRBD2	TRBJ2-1	CSARTSGIPNEQFF	TGCAGTGCCAGGACTAGCGGTATCCCCAATGAGCAGTTCTTC
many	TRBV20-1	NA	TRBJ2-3	CSARDRADTQYF	TGCAGTGCTAGAGATAGGGCAGATACGCAGTATTTT
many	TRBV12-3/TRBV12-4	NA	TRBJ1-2	CASSFLGGEGYTF	TGTGCCAGCAGTTTCCTCGGAGGGGAGGGCTACACCTTC
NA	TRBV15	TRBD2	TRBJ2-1	CATSRGGLAGNSYNEQFF	TGTGCCACCAGCAGAGGAGGACTAGCGGGAAACTCCTACAATGAGCAGTTCTTC
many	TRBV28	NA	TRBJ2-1	CASITPGARAYNEQFF	TGTGCCAGCATTACCCCTGGGGCCAGGGCGTACAATGAGCAGTTCTTC
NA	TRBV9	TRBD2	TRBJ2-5	CASSTSGGTETQYF	TGTGCCAGCAGTACTAGCGGAGGAACAGAGACCCAGTACTTC
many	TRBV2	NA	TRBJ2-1	CASSESRETYNEQFF	TGTGCCAGCAGTGAAAGCAGGGAGACCTACAATGAGCAGTTCTTC
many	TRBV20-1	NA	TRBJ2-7	CSAWGGPGEQYF	TGCAGTGCTTGGGGAGGCCCGGGGGAGCAGTACTTC
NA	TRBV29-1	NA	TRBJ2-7	CSVEADSPYEQYF	TGCAGCGTTGAAGCTGATTCCCCCTACGAGCAGTACTTC
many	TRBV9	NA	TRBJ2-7	CASSVLSEQYF	TGTGCCAGCAGCGTACTATCCGAGCAGTACTTC
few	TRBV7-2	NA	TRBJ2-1	CASSLAFGEQFF	TGTGCCAGCAGCTTAGCGTTCGGAGAGCAGTTCTTC
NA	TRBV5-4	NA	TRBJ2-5	CASSLGSPGQETQYF	TGTGCCAGCAGCTTAGGATCCCCGGGGCAAGAGACCCAGTACTTC
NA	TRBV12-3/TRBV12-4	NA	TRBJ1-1	CASSLSQAFMNTEAFF	TGTGCCAGCAGTTTAAGTCAGGCATTCATGAACACTGAAGCTTTCTTT
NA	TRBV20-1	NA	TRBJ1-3	CSARQPGASGNTIYF	TGCAGTGCTAGACAACCCGGGGCCTCTGGAAACACCATATATTTT
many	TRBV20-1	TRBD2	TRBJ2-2	CSARTSGSAGELFF	TGCAGTGCAAGAACTAGCGGGAGCGCCGGGGAGCTGTTTTTT
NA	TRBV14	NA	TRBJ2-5	CASSRPGQVAGATQYF	TGTGCCAGCAGCCGACCGGGACAGGTTGCGGGGGCGACCCAGTACTTC
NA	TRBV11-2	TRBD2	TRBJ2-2	CASSLDPRGSGSLRGELFF	TGTGCCAGCAGCTTAGACCCTCGGGGTAGCGGGAGTCTGCGGGGGGAGCTGTTTTTT
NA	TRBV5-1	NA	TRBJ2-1	CASSILGGDGLGEQFF	TGCGCCAGCAGTATCCTGGGTGGGGATGGTTTGGGTGAGCAGTTCTTC
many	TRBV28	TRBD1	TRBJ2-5	CASGLDRVQETQYF	TGTGCCAGTGGCCTTGACAGGGTCCAAGAGACCCAGTACTTC
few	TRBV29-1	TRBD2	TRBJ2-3	CSVGLRGRLAGGRWSTDTQYF	TGCAGCGTTGGCCTACGCGGGAGGCTAGCGGGAGGGCGGTGGAGCACAGATACGCAGTATTTT
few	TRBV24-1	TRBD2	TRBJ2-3	CATSDSSGASTDTQYF	TGTGCCACCAGTGATTCCAGCGGGGCTAGCACAGATACGCAGTATTTT
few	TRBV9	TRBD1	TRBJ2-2	CASRTGVAGELFF	TGTGCCAGCAGGACAGGGGTGGCCGGGGAGCTGTTTTTT
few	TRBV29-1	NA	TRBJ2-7	CSVLSGTSYEQYF	TGCAGCGTTCTTTCCGGGACCTCCTACGAGCAGTACTTC
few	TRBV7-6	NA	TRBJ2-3	CASSRVSGQRTDTQYF	TGTGCCAGCAGTAGGGTGAGCGGGCAGCGCACAGATACGCAGTATTTT
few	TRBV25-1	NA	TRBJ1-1	CASSPLTNTEAFF	TGTGCCAGCTCACCTCTGACGAACACTGAAGCTTTCTTT